These T cell receptor beta chains were read from a single sample in a study of blood T cells in healthy people across ages. TCRdb ran MiXCR on the 5' RACE reads and lists one entry per CDR3 protein. The table lists roughly 1.9 million distinct CDR3 sequences, 30% to 40% of them singletons, with roughly 24% in the top ten. Sequencing input: blood. These receptors originate from a human donor in good health. Each CDR3 is given with its conserved first and last residue. D genes are given only for firm matches. Clone size, where shown, is once, few, many, or a class for clones that have expanded.

size	D	V	J	DNA	CDR3
.	TRBD2	TRBV5-1	TRBJ2-2	TGCGCCAGCAGCTTGGATTCTAGCGGGGGGAGCACCGGGGAGCTGTTTTTT	CASSLDSSGGSTGELFF
.	.	TRBV9	TRBJ2-5	TGTGCCAGCAGCGCGGACGGTCAAGAGACCCAGTACTTC	CASSADGQETQYF
.	.	TRBV4-3	TRBJ2-7	TGCGCCAGCAGCCCCATCCTGGGGGCGGGGTACGAGCAGTACTTC	CASSPILGAGYEQYF
few	.	TRBV10-3	TRBJ2-6	TGTGCCATCAGTGAGTCTGAGGCAGCCGGGGCCAACGTCCTGACTTTC	CAISESEAAGANVLTF
.	TRBD1	TRBV14	TRBJ1-1	TGTGCCAGCAGCCAACTTGAGGGACAGATGAACACTGAAGCTTTCTTT	CASSQLEGQMNTEAFF
few	TRBD1	TRBV5-1	TRBJ1-1	TGCGCCAGCAGCTGGGACAGACCCGAGAGCGCTTTCTTT	CASSWDRPESAFF
.	.	TRBV11-1	TRBJ1-1	TGTGTCAGCAGCACGACTCCGTCGGGGACTGAAGCTTTCTTT	CVSSTTPSGTEAFF
few	TRBD2	TRBV7-3	TRBJ2-7	TGTGCCAGCAGCCCGACTAGCGATGGCGAGCAGTACTTC	CASSPTSDGEQYF
.	TRBD2	TRBV3-1	TRBJ2-1	TGTGCCAGCAGCCAGATTATGGCGGGGGGGCGATCCGGTGAGCAGTTCTTC	CASSQIMAGGRSGEQFF
few	.	TRBV21-1	TRBJ2-3	TGTGCCAGCAGCAATAACAGGAGACAGGACACAGATACGCAGTATTTT	CASSNNRRQDTDTQYF
.	TRBD2	TRBV3-1	TRBJ2-5	TGTGCCAGCAGCCAAGGGGACTATTTAGTATCCCTCCAAGAGACCCAGTACTTC	CASSQGDYLVSLQETQYF
.	.	TRBV7-9	TRBJ2-6	TGTGCCAGCAGCCCATATCACCTCACTGGGGCCAACGTCCTGACTTTC	CASSPYHLTGANVLTF
.	.	TRBV11-2	TRBJ2-5	TGTGCCAGCGGCTTAGTACCAGGGGTAGAGGAGACCCAGTACTTC	CASGLVPGVEETQYF
few	TRBD1	TRBV5-5	TRBJ2-7	TGTGCCAGCAGCTCAACAGGGGCGGTCACCGAGCAGTACTTC	CASSSTGAVTEQYF
.	.	TRBV20-1	TRBJ2-5	TGCAGTGCTAGAGATACGAGTGGGGGGGGCAGGGAAGAGACCCAGTACTTC	CSARDTSGGGREETQYF
.	.	TRBV4-1	TRBJ1-5	TGCGCCAGCAGCCGCCAGACAGCCAATCAGCCCCAGCATTTT	CASSRQTANQPQHF
few	.	TRBV20-1	TRBJ2-7	TGCAGTGCTGCGAATCCAAGGCTGACCTACGAGCAGTACTTC	CSAANPRLTYEQYF
few	.	TRBV6-2/TRBV6-3	TRBJ2-1	TGTGCCAGCAGTTACCCCCACGACCGGGACACTGCGGATGAGCAGTTCTTC	CASSYPHDRDTADEQFF
few	.	TRBV2	TRBJ2-1	TGTGCCAGCAGCTCCCGTCTACTTAGCTCCTACAATGAGCAGTTCTTC	CASSSRLLSSYNEQFF
.	.	TRBV3-1	TRBJ2-7	TGTGCCTGCAGCCAAGACCCCGGGTCGGACGAGCAGTACTTC	CACSQDPGSDEQYF
.	.	TRBV3-1	TRBJ1-4	TGTGCCAGCAGCCCTAACCCGGGGGCGACTAATGAAAAACTGTTTTTT	CASSPNPGATNEKLFF
.	.	TRBV4-3	TRBJ1-3	TGCGCCAGCAGCCACCCGAGATCGAGCTCTGGAAACACCATATATTTT	CASSHPRSSSGNTIYF
.	TRBD2	TRBV7-6	TRBJ2-7	TGTGCCAGCAGCCCAGGCGGGGGGTCGGACTACGAGCAGTACTTC	CASSPGGGSDYEQYF
.	.	TRBV18	TRBJ1-1	TGTGCCAGCTCACAAAGAGGGCCAGGGAGCACTGAAGCTTTCTTT	CASSQRGPGSTEAFF
.	TRBD2	TRBV5-1	TRBJ2-3	TGCGCCAGCAGCTGGTTAGCGGGCATGGGGGATACGCAGTATTTT	CASSWLAGMGDTQYF
.	.	TRBV2	TRBJ1-2	TGTGCCAGCAGGGGAGAGGGCCACTATGGCTACACCTTC	CASRGEGHYGYTF
few	.	TRBV5-5	TRBJ2-1	TGTGCCAGCAGTTTGGGCATGAGGGGCGATGAGCAGTTCTTC	CASSLGMRGDEQFF
once	.	TRBV20-1	TRBJ2-7	TGCAGTGCTCCGACAGGTGTCAATTACGAGCAGTACTTC	CSAPTGVNYEQYF
few	TRBD2	TRBV10-3	TRBJ2-1	TGTGCCATCACCAGCGGGAACTCCTACAATGAGCAGTTCTTC	CAITSGNSYNEQFF
few	.	TRBV6-5	TRBJ1-2	TGTGCCAGCAGTTACGGGAGAGCGATTGACTATGGCTACACCTTC	CASSYGRAIDYGYTF